This entry lists 29 T cell receptor beta chains sequenced from one sample in a study of cytomegalovirus exposure and HLA in healthy donors. Sequencing used immunoSEQ multiplex PCR; TCRdb keeps in-frame clones, though not all of them. This table holds around 69,000 clones, approximately 96% found once. The sample was PBMCs. The receptors here all came from a woman between 18 and 29 years old in good health and CMV-seropositive.

The CDR3 DNA reads TGTGCCAGCACCATGACCCTAGGGAACACTGAAGCTTTCTTT. This codes for CASTMTLGNTEAFF. The V and J genes are TRBV6-6 and TRBJ1-1; D is uncertain. The CDR3 sequence is 14 residues long. Germline CDR1 reads MNHNY; CDR2 reads SVGAGI (reference sequence). Trimming stripped 7 bases from V and 1 base from J, with 13 bases between.

This clone came up once. CDR3 sequence: CASSLPLDSQFF. CDR3 bases: TGTGCCAGCAGCCTACCGCTAGATTCGCAGTTCTTC. The rearrangement uses TRBV11-1 and TRBJ2-1; unclear D gene. The germline gives CDR1 SGHAT, CDR2 FQDESV (reference sequence). The CDR3 runs 12 residues. Trimming pared 5 bases from V and 12 bases from J, leaving 14 bases between. Looking up the rest from reference TRBV11-1 and TRBJ2-1 gives the full variable domain: EAEVAQSPRYKITEKSQAVAFWCDPISGHATLYWYRQILGQGPELLVQFQDESVVDDSQLPKDRFSAERLKGVDSTLKIQPAELGDSAMYLCASSLPLDSQFFGPGTRLTVL.

This chain connects TRBV14 to TRBJ2-7; 8 positions agree with TRBD2. This CDR3 is 15 amino acids long. With V trimmed by 1 base and J by 3 bases, 5 bases remained unmatched. Germline V gene data show CDR1 as SGHDN and CDR2 as FVKESK. The CDR3 sequence: CASSQVGREDYEQYF. The CDR3 DNA reads TGTGCCAGCAGCCAAGTCGGGCGGGAGGACTACGAGCAGTACTTC.

This sequence joins TRBV4-2 and TRBJ2-7; the D gene is possibly TRBD2 (6 bases). This CDR3 region has 15 residues. V gave up 0 bases and J gave up 3 bases, with 12 bases separating them. Germline V gene sequence: CDR1 LGHNA, CDR2 YNFKEQ. The CDR3 DNA reads as TGTGCCAGCAGCCAAGAAGGAGGGAAAAACTACGAGCAGTACTTC. This encodes CASSQEGGKNYEQYF.

The chain recombines TRBV13 with TRBJ2-3; D gene uncertain. V was clipped by 4 bases and J by 1 base, with 15 bases between them. The CDR3 runs 16 residues. Germline assignment: CDR1 PRHDT and CDR2 FYEKMQ (reference sequence). CDR3 nucleotides: TGTGCCAGCAGCTCACCTGTCGCGAGTGGCACAGATACGCAGTATTTT. Translation gives CASSSPVASGTDTQYF.

This clone came up once. The J gene is TRBJ2-1, the V gene TRBV7-3, with 8 bases lining up with TRBD2. CDR3 length: 15 amino acids. Per the germline V gene, CDR1 is SGHTA and CDR2 is FQGTGA. Unmatched junction bases numbered 11, after V lost 5 bases and J lost 8 bases. In DNA, the CDR3 is TGTGCCAGCAGCAAGACTAGCGCAACCGCGGATGAGCAGTTCTTC. Amino acid sequence: CASSKTSATADEQFF.

The chain is built from TRBV29-1 and TRBJ2-3, with unresolved D. This CDR3 is built from 14 residues. V gave up 4 bases and J gave up 0 bases, with 11 bases separating them. CDR1 SQVTM and CDR2 ANQGSEA come from the germline V gene. CDR3 amino acids: CSVAKRLSTDTQYF. The CDR3 nucleotides are TGCAGCGTTGCGAAGAGACTTAGCACAGATACGCAGTATTTT.

The genes are TRBV4-1 and TRBJ1-4; TRBD1 aligns across 8 bases. CDR1 and CDR2 from the germline V gene are MGHRA and YSYEKL. The J segment lost 8 bases and the V segment lost 3 bases, leaving 11 bases of the junction unmatched. The CDR3 length is 16 residues. DNA for the CDR3: TGCGCCAGCAGCCAGGTGACAGGGGCCTCCCGGGAAAAACTGTTTTTT. Translated: CASSQVTGASREKLFF.

The chain combines TRBV5-1 with TRBJ2-5; 7 bases line up with TRBD2. Germline assignment: CDR1 SGHRS and CDR2 YFSETQ. Trimming at V came to 0 bases and at J to 2 bases, leaving 10 bases not matched to a gene. The CDR3 is made up of 17 amino acids. CDR3 sequence: CASSLEFHGRRQETQYF. As DNA, the CDR3 is TGCGCCAGCAGCTTGGAGTTTCACGGGAGGAGACAAGAGACCCAGTACTTC.

The chain couples TRBV7-2 to TRBJ2-1; 12 positions agree with TRBD2. The CDR3 runs to 16 residues. CDR1 and CDR2 (germline): SGHTA, FQGNSA. Trimming took 6 bases from V and 6 from J; bases not matched to a gene: 9. CDR3 sequence (DNA): TGTGCCAGCAGGCGAAGCCTAGCGGGAGGGACCAATGAGCAGTTCTTC. As protein: CASRRSLAGGTNEQFF.

This chain links TRBV28 with TRBJ1-3, with 8 bases aligning to TRBD1. Looked up from germline, CDR1 is MDHEN and CDR2 is SYDVKM. V gave up 5 bases and J gave up 0 bases; unmatched junction bases: 6. CDR3 length equals 16 residues. CDR3 in amino acids: CASSPGQGYSGNTIYF. CDR3 nucleotide sequence: TGTGCCAGCAGTCCCGGACAGGGCTACTCTGGAAACACCATATATTTT.

This sequence joins TRBV28 and TRBJ2-2, with D possibly matching TRBD2 (6 bases). Germline assignment: CDR1 MDHEN and CDR2 SYDVKM. This CDR3 is built from 16 residues. Trimming pared 4 bases from V and 7 bases from J, leaving 19 bases between. CDR3 in DNA: TGTGCCAGCAGTTCTGGGTACGGGGGTCCGGGCGGGGAGCTGTTTTTT. Its protein is CASSSGYGGPGGELFF.

The chain employs TRBV19 and TRBJ2-3, with D perhaps TRBD2 (5 bases). The CDR3 has 14 residues. Germline V gene data show CDR1 as LNHDA and CDR2 as SQIVND (reference sequence). The V and J ends lost 6 bases and 3 bases respectively, with 13 bases between them. Here the CDR3 reads CASREGFITDTQYF. The CDR3 region has the DNA TGTGCCAGTAGAGAGGGATTCATAACAGATACGCAGTATTTT. Filled out from reference TRBV19 and TRBJ2-3, the complete variable domain reads DGGITQSPKYLFRKEGQNVTLSCEQNLNHDAMYWYRQDPGQGLRLIYYSQIVNDFQKGDIAEGYSVSREKKESFPLTVTSAQKNPTAFYLCASREGFITDTQYFGPGTRLTVL.

This rearrangement joins TRBV5-6 to TRBJ2-7; maybe TRBD2 (6 bases). This CDR3 has 15 amino acids. Between the trimmed V and J ends, which lost 1 base and 2 bases, there was a span of 13 bases. Per germline, CDR1 SGHDT and CDR2 YYEEEE. This CDR3 is CASSLLGDSTYEQYF. As DNA, the CDR3 is TGTGCCAGCAGCTTGTTAGGGGACTCGACCTACGAGCAGTACTTC.

This chain links TRBV28 with TRBJ1-2; the D gene is possibly TRBD1 (5 bases). Germline V CDR1 and CDR2: MDHEN, SYDVKM. The V end lost 8 bases, the J end lost 5 bases, and 15 bases lay between the germline ends. The CDR3 extends over 13 amino acids. The CDR3 protein is CASGRAGSYGYTF. The CDR3 nucleotides are TGTGCCAGCGGGAGGGCAGGGTCGTATGGCTACACCTTC.

This clone was counted a few times. V usage is TRBV11-1 and J usage is TRBJ2-7; 15 bases agree with TRBD2. The CDR3 loop spans 15 amino acids. CDR1 and CDR2 from the germline V gene are SGHAT and FQDESV (reference sequence). V was clipped by 5 bases and J by 7 bases; unmatched bases: 6. CDR3 coding DNA: TGTGCCAGCAGCGACACGGGACTAGCGGGAGGAGAGCAGTACTTC. This encodes CASSDTGLAGGEQYF. The full variable domain, with the rest looked up from reference TRBV11-1 and TRBJ2-7, is EAEVAQSPRYKITEKSQAVAFWCDPISGHATLYWYRQILGQGPELLVQFQDESVVDDSQLPKDRFSAERLKGVDSTLKIQPAELGDSAMYLCASSDTGLAGGEQYFGPGTRLTVT.

The chain uses TRBV2 and TRBJ2-7, with 7 bases that match TRBD1. Germline CDR1 and CDR2: SNHLY and FYNNEI. The trim removed 5 bases at V and 6 bases at J, leaving 10 bases unmatched. The CDR3 totals 14 residues. In DNA, the CDR3 is TGTGCCAGCAGTCATGGGACAGATTGGTCCGAGCAGTACTTC. Translation: CASSHGTDWSEQYF. Complete variable domain (other parts from reference TRBV2 and TRBJ2-7): EPEVTQTPSHQVTQMGQEVILRCVPISNHLYFYWYRQILGQKVEFLVSFYNNEISEKSEIFDDQFSVERPDGSNFTLKIRSTKLEDSAMYFCASSHGTDWSEQYFGPGTRLTVT.

The chain links TRBV28 to TRBJ1-1, with D unresolved. Trimming left V 9 bases short and J 3 bases short, with 8 bases between. Germline V gene sequence: CDR1 MDHEN, CDR2 SYDVKM. The CDR3 runs 11 residues. The CDR3 sequence is CASRRDTEAFF. The CDR3 coding sequence is TGTGCCAGTCGGAGGGACACTGAAGCTTTCTTT.

The rearrangement uses TRBV7-6 and TRBJ1-3; D is uncertain. This CDR3 has 18 amino acids. Germline V gene data show CDR1 as SGHVS and CDR2 as FNYEAQ. V lost 4 bases and J 0 bases, leaving 19 bases between the germline ends. CDR3 in DNA: TGTGCCAGCAGCTCGGAGGGAGCGGCGGACTACTCTGGAAACACCATATATTTT. Residues: CASSSEGAADYSGNTIYF.

The rearrangement links TRBV6-5 to TRBJ1-2; 11 bases map to TRBD1. The germline V gene has CDR1 MNHEY and CDR2 SVGAGI. Trimming at V came to 5 bases and at J to 4 bases, leaving 6 bases not matched to a gene. The CDR3 consists of 15 residues. CDR3 in amino acids: CASSPGGTGGYGYTF. DNA of the CDR3: TGTGCCAGCAGTCCCGGTGGGACAGGGGGCTATGGCTACACCTTC.

This clone was observed once. The chain uses TRBV28 and TRBJ2-1; no definite D call. The CDR3 covers 12 residues. Trimming cost V 4 bases and J 7 bases, with 8 bases left between them. Per germline, CDR1 MDHEN and CDR2 SYDVKM. The CDR3 coding sequence is TGTGCCAGCAGTTCCCTCGGGAATGAGCAGTTCTTC. Translating it yields CASSSLGNEQFF.

The genes are TRBV19 and TRBJ2-4; tentative D call: TRBD2 (6 bases). The CDR3 is made up of 15 amino acids. With 7 bases removed from V and 3 bases from J, the gap between germline ends came to 16 bases. Germline V gene sequence: CDR1 LNHDA, CDR2 SQIVND (reference sequence). CDR3 bases: TGTGCCAGTATGGGGGGAGGTGGTGGCAAAAACATTCAGTACTTC. Its protein product is CASMGGGGGKNIQYF.

The genes are TRBV19 and TRBJ2-1; 7 bases fit TRBD2. CDR3 length equals 16 residues. The V and J ends lost 4 bases and 3 bases, in that order; junction bases with no gene match: 9. Germline V CDR1 and CDR2: LNHDA, SQIVND (reference sequence). The CDR3 nucleotides read TGTGCCAGTAGTACGGAAAGCGGGAAGCACTACAATGAGCAGTTCTTC. Its protein product is CASSTESGKHYNEQFF.

This chain joins TRBV10-3 and TRBJ2-7, with a weak D call TRBD2 (6 bases). The CDR3 sequence is 14 residues long. Trimming shortened V by 0 bases and J by 4 bases, and 10 bases separated the two germline ends. In germline, CDR1 is ENHRY, CDR2 SYGVKD. The CDR3 sequence: CAISESSREYEQYF. The CDR3 DNA follows: TGTGCCATCAGTGAGTCGAGTCGGGAGTACGAGCAGTACTTC.

The J gene is TRBJ1-5, the V gene TRBV6-1; 9 nucleotides align to TRBD1. CDR1 and CDR2 from the germline V gene are MNHNS and SASEGT. There are 16 residues in the CDR3. V gave up 2 bases and J gave up 6 bases; unmatched junction bases: 8. The CDR3 reads CASSESGTGYSQPQHF. For the CDR3, the DNA is TGTGCCAGCAGTGAATCAGGGACAGGGTATAGTCAGCCCCAGCATTTT.

The V gene is TRBV5-5, the J gene TRBJ2-3, with D possibly being TRBD1 (5 bases). With 0 bases removed from V and 3 bases from J, the gap between germline ends came to 11 bases. Looked up from germline, CDR1 is SGHKS and CDR2 is YYEKEE (reference sequence). This CDR3 has 15 residues. The CDR3 loop is CASSLVGAVTDTQYF. In DNA form, the CDR3 reads TGTGCCAGCAGCTTGGTAGGGGCCGTTACAGATACGCAGTATTTT. The full variable domain, rest sourced from reference TRBV5-5 and TRBJ2-3, is DAGVTQSPTHLIKTRGQQVTLRCSPISGHKSVSWYQQVLGQGPQFIFQYYEKEERGRGNFPDRFSARQFPNYSSELNVNALLLGDSALYLCASSLVGAVTDTQYFGPGTRLTVL.

The V and J genes are TRBV15 and TRBJ1-2, with D maybe TRBD1 (6 bases). Germline CDR1 is LNHNV and CDR2 is YYDKDF (reference sequence). V shed 1 base and J shed 4 bases, with 10 bases lying between them. This CDR3 region has 14 residues. CDR3 sequence: CATSRVGGSYGYTF. CDR3 nucleotide sequence: TGTGCCACCAGCAGAGTAGGGGGTAGCTATGGCTACACCTTC.

The V and J genes are TRBV9 and TRBJ2-7; 7 bases match TRBD1. This CDR3 is built from 13 residues. Germline values: CDR1 SGDLS, CDR2 YYNGEE. The ends lost 4 bases at V and 2 bases at J; junction bases unmatched: 3. CDR3 sequence (DNA): TGTGCCAGCAGCACTCAGGGGGCCTACGAGCAGTACTTC. Protein: CASSTQGAYEQYF.

The genes are TRBV7-9 and TRBJ2-1, with unresolved D. The V gene's germline CDR1 is SEHNR and CDR2 FQNEAQ (reference sequence). Trimming pared 1 base from V and 3 bases from J, leaving 10 bases between. The CDR3 length is 15 residues. CDR3: CASSLVVLGYNEQFF. The CDR3 region has the DNA TGTGCCAGCAGCTTAGTAGTCCTAGGCTACAATGAGCAGTTCTTC.